A single sample gave rise to the 18 T cell receptor beta chains below, sequenced in a study of blood T cells in healthy people across ages. The use of a sample-barcoded 5' primer and a J-beta primer mix characterized a second PCR of about 7 to 12 cycles. One entry per CDR3 protein results from TCRdb running MiXCR on the 5' RACE reads. In the table there are hundreds of thousands of distinct CDR3 sequences, 58% of which are singletons. The sample comprised blood. These receptors were obtained from a young man in good health.

The CDR3 DNA follows: TGTGCCACCAGCAGAGATTCCCTCGGACTAGCGGGTCCCAATGAGCAGTTCTTC. It yields the protein CATSRDSLGLAGPNEQFF. The J gene is TRBJ2-1, the V gene TRBV15; 11 nucleotides line up with TRBD2. Germline loops: CDR1 LNHNV, CDR2 YYDKDF (reference sequence). J was trimmed by 6 bases and V by 0 bases; bases with no gene match: 10. The CDR3 is 18 amino acids. The full variable domain, with the rest looked up from reference TRBV15 and TRBJ2-1, is DAMVIQNPRYQVTQFGKPVTLSCSQTLNHNVMYWYQQKSSQAPKLLFHYYDKDFNNEADTPDNFQSRRPNTSFCFLDIRSPGLGDTAMYLCATSRDSLGLAGPNEQFFGPGTRLTVL.

The chain recombines TRBV4-3 with TRBJ2-3; 13 bases line up with TRBD2. Germline V CDR1 and CDR2: LGHNA, YSLEER. There are 20 residues in the CDR3. After removal of 0 bases from V and 4 bases from J, the junction contained 13 bases not matched to a gene. The CDR3 region has the DNA TGCGCCAGCAGCCAAGATAGGGGACTAGCGGGACGGGGGGGAGCAGATACGCAGTATTTT. It encodes CASSQDRGLAGRGGADTQYF.

The DNA for the CDR3 is TGTGCCAGCAGTTACCCGGGACAGGACCCTTCAGCTTTCTTT. Its translation: CASSYPGQDPSAFF. The rearrangement links TRBV6-6 to TRBJ1-1; 8 nucleotides agree with TRBD1. J was trimmed by 10 bases and V by 2 bases; bases with no gene match: 9. Germline V gene sequence: CDR1 MNHNY, CDR2 SVGAGI (reference sequence). CDR3 length: 14 amino acids.

V usage is TRBV7-9 and J usage is TRBJ2-1; a weak D match, TRBD1 (6 bases). CDR3 size: 16 residues. CDR1 SEHNR and CDR2 FQNEAQ come from the germline V gene (reference sequence). V was shortened by 3 bases and J by 7 bases, with 19 bases between the two germline ends. The CDR3 nucleotides are TGTGCCAGCAGCTTGCAAGGACAGTCGGTAAGAAATGAGCAGTTCTTC. It translates to CASSLQGQSVRNEQFF.

In regard to this clonotype: One end of the junction fails to match germline, which may point to a read error. V and J are TRBV24-1 and TRBJ2-5, with 8 bases that match TRBD1. Germline CDR1 KGHDR, CDR2 SFDVKD. This CDR3 contains 12 residues. The CDR3 loop reads CAPRGQNNEQYF. Written as DNA, the CDR3 is TGTGCCCCCAGGGGGCAGAACAATGAGCAGTACTTC.

The rearrangement uses TRBV3-1 and TRBJ2-5; D unclear. This CDR3 has 15 amino acids. Trimming cost V 2 bases and J 5 bases, with 15 bases left between them. Germline-derived CDR1 and CDR2 are LGHDT and YNNKEL (reference sequence). This chain's CDR3 is CASSQIGIHRETQYF. The CDR3 coding sequence is TGTGCCAGCAGCCAAATCGGCATCCATCGGGAGACCCAGTACTTC.

The chain employs TRBV3-1 and TRBJ2-5; D possibly corresponds to TRBD2 (5 bases). Germline lookup yields CDR1 LGHDT and CDR2 YNNKEL (reference sequence). The CDR3 sequence is 16 residues long. V was trimmed by 2 bases and J by 4 bases, leaving 17 bases between them. The DNA of the CDR3 is TGTGCCAGCAGCCAACAAATTATTTCTGGGAGAGAGACCCAGTACTTC. Translating it yields CASSQQIISGRETQYF.

This chain uses TRBV24-1 with TRBJ2-1; D is ambiguous. V was pared by 3 bases and J by 8 bases, with 10 bases between. Germline CDR1 is KGHDR and CDR2 is SFDVKD. The CDR3 has 13 amino acids. The CDR3 nucleotides read TGTGCCACCAGTGATGCCGTAGCTCATGAGCAGTTCTTC. Protein sequence: CATSDAVAHEQFF.

The V and J genes are TRBV7-9 and TRBJ2-3, with D perhaps TRBD2 (5 bases). The CDR3 spans 14 residues. V was cut by 5 bases and J by 7 bases, with 16 bases left in between. The germline V gene encodes CDR1 SEHNR and CDR2 FQNEAQ (reference sequence). DNA for the CDR3: TGTGCCAGCAGCGAACGGGAAGATTCTAATACGCAGTATTTT. Its translation: CASSEREDSNTQYF.

V and J are TRBV3-1 and TRBJ1-2; no firm D call. CDR3 length: 15 residues. The germline V gene encodes CDR1 LGHDT and CDR2 YNNKEL (reference sequence). The V end was cut by 0 bases, the J end by 7 bases, with 15 bases between. The CDR3 nucleotides read TGTGCCAGCAGCCAAGAGGCTGGTGAGCGTCGTGGCTACACCTTC. Its translation is CASSQEAGERRGYTF.

The chain is built from TRBV3-1 and TRBJ1-2; TRBD1 matches at 9 bases. Germline V gene sequence: CDR1 LGHDT, CDR2 YNNKEL (reference sequence). Trimming at V came to 6 bases and at J to 5 bases, leaving 7 bases not matched to a gene. The CDR3 totals 14 residues. CDR3 bases: TGTGCCAGCAGACTCACAGGGGGCGGTTATGGCTACACCTTC. Translating gives CASRLTGGGYGYTF.

The chain is built from TRBV25-1 and TRBJ1-1; D perhaps matches TRBD1 (5 bases). The V and J ends lost 8 bases and 4 bases respectively, with 14 bases between them. Germline V lookup: CDR1 MGHDK, CDR2 SYGVNS. The CDR3 has 13 residues. The CDR3, as DNA: TGTGCCAGCCCCGGACCAGGGAGCACTGAAGCTTTCTTT. Translated, it gives CASPGPGSTEAFF.

This clonotype turned up a few times. This chain connects TRBV29-1 to TRBJ2-7, with 7 bases that match TRBD2. The V and J ends lost 4 bases and 6 bases, in that order; junction bases with no gene match: 6. The germline gives CDR1 SQVTM, CDR2 ANQGSEA. The CDR3 spans 12 residues. CDR3: CSVVSPGGEQYF. The CDR3 DNA is TGCAGCGTTGTGTCCCCGGGGGGCGAGCAGTACTTC.

The rearrangement joins TRBV6-1 to TRBJ2-5, with D unresolved. The CDR3 runs to 12 residues. CDR1 is MNHNS and CDR2 is SASEGT in the germline V gene. The ends were cut back, 3 bases at V and 4 bases at J, with 6 bases in the middle. The CDR3 DNA reads TGTGCCAGCAGTGAGATGTCAGAGACCCAGTACTTC. Amino acid sequence: CASSEMSETQYF.

The rearrangement uses TRBV24-1 and TRBJ2-1; 11 bases fit TRBD2. V dropped 4 bases and J dropped 3; count of bases not matched to a gene: 7. Per the germline V gene, CDR1 is KGHDR and CDR2 is SFDVKD. CDR3 length equals 17 residues. CDR3 loop: CATSDPGTSGFYNEQFF. The CDR3 bases are TGTGCCACCAGTGACCCAGGGACTAGCGGATTCTACAATGAGCAGTTCTTC.

This clonotype appeared a few times. The CDR3 region has the DNA TGTGCCAGTAGTATAGGGCAGAACACTGAAGCTTTCTTT. It specifies CASSIGQNTEAFF. This chain joins TRBV19 and TRBJ1-1; D is ambiguous. The CDR3 has 13 amino acids. In germline, CDR1 is LNHDA, CDR2 SQIVND (reference sequence). Trimming pared 1 base from V and 1 base from J, leaving 4 bases between.

This chain uses TRBV7-2 with TRBJ2-1; D gene uncertain. The germline CDR1 and CDR2 sequences are SGHTA and FQGNSA. The CDR3 runs 14 residues. Trimming shortened V by 2 bases and J by 10 bases, and 15 bases separated the two germline ends. CDR3 DNA: TGTGCCAGCAGCTTATTTCTTCTCGGTTTCGAGCAGTTCTTC. Translation gives CASSLFLLGFEQFF.

The V gene is TRBV13, the J gene TRBJ2-7, with a possible D match to TRBD1 (6 bases). The ends were cut back, 4 bases at V and 3 bases at J, with 16 bases in the middle. CDR1 PRHDT and CDR2 FYEKMQ come from the germline V gene (reference sequence). This CDR3 has 15 amino acids. CDR3 amino acids: CASSSRQGPYYEQYF. The CDR3, as DNA: TGTGCCAGCAGCTCCAGGCAGGGGCCCTACTACGAGCAGTACTTC.